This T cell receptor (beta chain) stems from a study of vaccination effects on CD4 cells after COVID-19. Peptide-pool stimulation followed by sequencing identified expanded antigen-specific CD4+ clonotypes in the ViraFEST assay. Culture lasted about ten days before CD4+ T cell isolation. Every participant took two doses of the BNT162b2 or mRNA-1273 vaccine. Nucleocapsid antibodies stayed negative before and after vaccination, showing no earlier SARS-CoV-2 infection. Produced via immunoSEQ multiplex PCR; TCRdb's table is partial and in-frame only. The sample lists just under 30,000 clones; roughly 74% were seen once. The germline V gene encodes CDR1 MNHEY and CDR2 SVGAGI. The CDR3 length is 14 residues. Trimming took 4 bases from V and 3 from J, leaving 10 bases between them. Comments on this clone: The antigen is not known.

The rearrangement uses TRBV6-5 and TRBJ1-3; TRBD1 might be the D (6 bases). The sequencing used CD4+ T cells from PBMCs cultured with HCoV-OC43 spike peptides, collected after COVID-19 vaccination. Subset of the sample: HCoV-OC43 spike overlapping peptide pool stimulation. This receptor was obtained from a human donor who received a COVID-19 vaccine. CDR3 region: CASSSRGGGNTIYF. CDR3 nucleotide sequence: TGTGCCAGCAGTTCCAGGGGAGGTGGAAACACCATATATTTT.